This TCR beta chain is from a study of T cell responses to AZD1222 COVID-19 vaccine. Study-wide results and caveats: Spike-specific TCR repertoires showed rising breadth and depth after two AZD1222 doses. Nearly half of spike-specific TCRs reportedly go after variant regions that carry no mutations. Repertoires were obtained only post-peak T cell response.

To note about this clone: Its antigen is unknown.

Looked up from germline, CDR1 is KGHSH and CDR2 is LQKENI. The germline V and J ends were trimmed by 3 bases and 1 base, with 3 bases remaining between them. The CDR3 totals 12 residues. Clones were sequenced by immunoSEQ multiplex PCR, and TCRdb holds only the in-frame ones, with some missing. Of tens of thousands of clones in the sample, around 80% were seen once. This chain uses TRBV18 with TRBJ1-2; no definite D call. The clonotype comes from an adult who received the AZD1222 COVID-19 vaccine. The source was peripheral blood, collected 28 days after the second AZD1222 dose. CDR3 residues: CASSPINYGYTF. The CDR3 DNA reads TGTGCCAGCTCACCCATTAACTATGGCTACACCTTC.